This TCR beta chain was found in a study of cytomegalovirus exposure and HLA in healthy donors. As to this clone: Its antigen is as yet unknown.

Study-level results: In vitro experiments confirmed that a few CMV-associated chains were specific for CMV antigens. 87-base-pair reads could not separate some V segments, including TRBV6-2 and TRBV6-3. Beyond CMV serostatus, there was no information to go on about immune exposure.

This CDR3 has 15 amino acids. With 6 bases clipped from V and 6 bases from J, the junction kept 9 bases outside the gene matches. Per germline, CDR1 MNHNS and CDR2 SASEGT. The PCR contained 60 Vbeta and 13 Jbeta primers. Using immunoSEQ multiplex PCR, the repertoire was profiled, and TCRdb retains in-frame clones only, with some absent. Of about 200,000 clones listed, approximately 86% were seen once; the top ten hold approximately 0.98%. The sample taken for sequencing was PBMCs. The chain carries TRBV6-1 and TRBJ2-2; 8 bases align to TRBD1. This TCR was sampled from a boy aged 2-9 years in good health and CMV-seronegative. For the CDR3, the DNA is TGTGCCAGCAGCCCCGGACAGGGAAGGCCCGGGGAGCTGTTTTTT. It codes for CASSPGQGRPGELFF.